Listed here are 4 T cell receptor beta chains from one sample, sequenced in a study of T cells after yellow fever vaccination. TCRdb passed the 5' RACE reads through MiXCR, listing each CDR3 protein once. The sample lists 500,000 to 650,000 distinct CDR3 sequences, roughly 12% seen once, with 15% in the top ten. Source: PBMCs, taken on the day of the yellow fever booster vaccination. These receptors all come from a man aged 25 to 45 who received the YFV17D yellow fever vaccine.

The V gene is TRBV5-1, the J gene TRBJ1-4; D is ambiguous. There are 13 residues in the CDR3. V was pared by 0 bases and J by 8 bases, with 8 bases between. Germline V gives CDR1 SGHRS, CDR2 YFSETQ. CDR3 in amino acids: CASSLGPREKLFF. The CDR3 DNA reads as TGCGCCAGCAGCTTGGGGCCAAGAGAAAAACTGTTTTTT.

In its sample, this clonotype was seen a few times. The rearrangement uses TRBV7-2 and TRBJ2-3; TRBD1 might be the D (5 bases). Trimming stripped 3 bases from V and 3 bases from J, with 13 bases between. This CDR3 spans 15 amino acids. Per germline, CDR1 SGHTA and CDR2 FQGNSA. CDR3 nucleotide sequence: TGTGCCAGCAGCTTTCGGCGACAGCTTACAGATACGCAGTATTTT. Amino acid sequence: CASSFRRQLTDTQYF.

The genes are TRBV4-1 and TRBJ2-7, with TRBD2 identical over 9 bases. V was pared by 8 bases and J by 0 bases, with 8 bases of the junction left unmatched. The CDR3 runs to 15 residues. The germline gives CDR1 MGHRA, CDR2 YSYEKL. The CDR3 DNA reads as TGCGCCAGCGCCAAACTTAGCGGGGGCTCCTACGAGCAGTACTTC. Encoded protein: CASAKLSGGSYEQYF.

This chain connects TRBV12-5 to TRBJ1-4; D call uncertain. Trimming left V 2 bases short and J 8 bases short, with 21 bases between. The CDR3 is 17 amino acids. Germline assignment: CDR1 LGHNT and CDR2 FRNRAP. This CDR3 is CASGLPHRKDGPEKLFF. DNA for the CDR3: TGTGCTAGTGGTTTGCCTCATCGCAAGGACGGTCCCGAAAAACTGTTTTTT.